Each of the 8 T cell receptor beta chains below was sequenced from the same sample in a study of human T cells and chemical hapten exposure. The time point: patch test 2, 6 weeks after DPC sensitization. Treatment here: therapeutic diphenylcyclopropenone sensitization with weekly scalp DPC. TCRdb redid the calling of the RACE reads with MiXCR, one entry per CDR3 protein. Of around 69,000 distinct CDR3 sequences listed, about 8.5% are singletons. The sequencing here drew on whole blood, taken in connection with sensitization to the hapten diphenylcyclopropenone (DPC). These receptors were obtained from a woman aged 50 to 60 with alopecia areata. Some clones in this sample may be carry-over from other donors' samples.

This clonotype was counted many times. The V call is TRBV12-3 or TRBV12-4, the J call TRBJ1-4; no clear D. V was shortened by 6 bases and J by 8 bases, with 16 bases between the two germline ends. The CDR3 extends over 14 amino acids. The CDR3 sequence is CASRRGGIGEKLFF. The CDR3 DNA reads TGTGCCAGCAGAAGAGGTGGGATAGGAGAAAAACTGTTTTTT.

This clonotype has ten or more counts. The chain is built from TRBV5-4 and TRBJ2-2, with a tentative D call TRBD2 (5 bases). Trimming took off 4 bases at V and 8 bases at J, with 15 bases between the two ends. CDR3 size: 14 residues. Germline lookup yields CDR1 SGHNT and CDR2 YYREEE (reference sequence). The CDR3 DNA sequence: TGTGCCAGCAGCCCGGTGGGAGCCCCTGGGGAGCTGTTTTTT. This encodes CASSPVGAPGELFF.

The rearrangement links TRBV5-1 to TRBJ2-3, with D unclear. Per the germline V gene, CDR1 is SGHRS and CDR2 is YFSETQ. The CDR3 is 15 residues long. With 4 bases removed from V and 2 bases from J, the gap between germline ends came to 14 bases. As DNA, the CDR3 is TGCGCCAGCAGCCTGGGCGGTGGTCTCACAGATACGCAGTATTTT. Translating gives CASSLGGGLTDTQYF.

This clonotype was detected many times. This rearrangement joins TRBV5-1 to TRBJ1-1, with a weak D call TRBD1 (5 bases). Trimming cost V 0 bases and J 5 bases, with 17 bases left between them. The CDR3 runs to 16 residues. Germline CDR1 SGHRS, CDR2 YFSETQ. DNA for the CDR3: TGCGCCAGCAGCTTGGGGGCGCGCATCCCAGGGACTGAAGCTTTCTTT. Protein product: CASSLGARIPGTEAFF.

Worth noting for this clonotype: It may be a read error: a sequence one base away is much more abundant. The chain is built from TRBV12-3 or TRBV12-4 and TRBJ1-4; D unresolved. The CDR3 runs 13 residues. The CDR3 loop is CASSWQSNEELFF. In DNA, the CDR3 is TGTGCCAGCAGCTGGCAGAGTAATGAAGAACTGTTTTTT.

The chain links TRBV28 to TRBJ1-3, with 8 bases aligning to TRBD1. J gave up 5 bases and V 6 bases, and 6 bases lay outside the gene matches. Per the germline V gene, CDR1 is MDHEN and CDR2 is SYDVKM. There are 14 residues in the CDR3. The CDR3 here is CASRTGQARNTIYF. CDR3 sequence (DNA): TGTGCCAGCAGAACGGGACAGGCGCGAAACACCATATATTTT.

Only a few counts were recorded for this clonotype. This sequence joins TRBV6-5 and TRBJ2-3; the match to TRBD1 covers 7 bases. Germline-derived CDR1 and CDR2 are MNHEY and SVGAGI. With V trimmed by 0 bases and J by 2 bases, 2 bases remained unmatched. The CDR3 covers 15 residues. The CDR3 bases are TGTGCCAGCAGTTACTCTACAGGGGACACAGATACGCAGTATTTT. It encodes CASSYSTGDTDTQYF.

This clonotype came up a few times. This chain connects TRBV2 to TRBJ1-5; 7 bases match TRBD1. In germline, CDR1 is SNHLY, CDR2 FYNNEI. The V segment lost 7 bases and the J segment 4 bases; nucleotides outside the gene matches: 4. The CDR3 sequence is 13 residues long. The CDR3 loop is CASKGAVNQPQHF. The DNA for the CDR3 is TGTGCCAGCAAGGGGGCAGTAAATCAGCCCCAGCATTTT. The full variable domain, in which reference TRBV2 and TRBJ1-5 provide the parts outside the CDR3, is EPEVTQTPSHQVTQMGQEVILRCVPISNHLYFYWYRQILGQKVEFLVSFYNNEISEKSEIFDDQFSVERPDGSNFTLKIRSTKLEDSAMYFCASKGAVNQPQHFGDGTRLSIL.